Here is one T cell receptor (beta chain) with its context. The antigen it recognizes is unknown. No base quality information exists; no much larger clone differs at one position. Here V drops 5 bases and J drops 12 bases, and the junction holds 9 bases not matched to any gene. Including cysteine and phenylalanine, the CDR3 has 13 amino acids. Kept here is only the CDR3 DNA, which spans 39 bases and is read in frame from base 1. CDR1 and CDR2, per the germline V gene, are MNHEY and SVGAGI. Collaborating institutions collected whole blood in K2EDTA tubes following their own protocols. For TCRbeta analysis, collaborator samples were shipped as frozen whole blood, as isolated PBMCs, or as DNA extracted from either sample type. These data are taken from a study of blood T cell repertoires in COVID-19 (dated by TCRdb to the early 2020s). Describing the broader study: Samples covering the acute and convalescent phases of COVID-19 were provided by collaborators in the United States, Italy and Spain. The dataset comprised deeply sampled blood TCRbeta repertoires from subjects exposed to, actively infected with, or recovered from COVID-19. Nearly every sample came with metadata listing a de-identified subject ID, COVID-19 status, age in years and sex. The material from the prospective study consisted of cDNA or gDNA derived from T cells, B-cell-depleted T cells, or PBMCs. Where available, HLA class I and class II types were obtained from metadata supplied by the sample provider rather than from assay-based typing. The samples were drawn from the first 160 participants of the ongoing ImmuneRACE study and from more than 1,000 subjects provided by 6 global collaborators. The repertoires were released in a freely available public database meant as a resource for research on the immune response to SARS-CoV-2. The paper's findings and limits, for the study overall: Clinical and demographic metadata were provided uncurated, with the amount varying by source and participant.

The immunoSEQ Assay, a bias-controlled multiplex PCR, was used to amplify TCRbeta CDR3 regions from genomic DNA. Turning to the authors' computational methods: Within the assay, amplification of reference gene primers was used to estimate how many nucleated cells each sample contained. To quantify the absolute abundance of each unique TCRbeta CDR3 rearrangement, sequence reads were collapsed and filtered. For each sample, productive Simpson clonality was calculated as the square root of Simpson's diversity index over productive rearrangements. TCRdb stores this immuneACCESS table with in-frame sequences only. Part of the clones is absent; in the studies checked, under half of the shortfall reflects unresolved V genes, and no reason is known for the rest. V and J calls plus clone size are reproduced from that table; the DNA served to infer D and trimming. The sample table holds 200,000 to 300,000 clones, of which 80% to 85% were seen once. The top ten constitute 12% of the sample.

Sequencing input: peripheral blood. This clonotype originated in a woman in her fifties or sixties with active or convalescent COVID-19. The rearranged segments are TRBV6-5 and TRBJ1-3, and 8 bases in between align with TRBD1. The CDR3 is CASSLGTGTNIYF. Here is the DNA: TGTGCCAGCAGTCTCGGGACAGGTACCAACATATATTTT.